The clone carrying this TCR beta chain was counted many times. Germline V gives CDR1 DFQATT, CDR2 SNEGSKA (reference sequence). V was pared by 6 bases and J by 4 bases, with 13 bases between. The CDR3 runs 12 residues. The data derive from a study of patients and donors after allogeneic stem cell transplantation. Via MiXCR, TCRdb re-called the RT-PCR reads, giving one row per CDR3 protein. The sample includes approximately 410,000 distinct CDR3 sequences, 16% seen only once; the top ten take 6% to 8%. The clonotype originates from a human donor who was either an allogeneic HSCT recipient or a stem cell or donor lymphocyte infusion donor (not recorded which). It is not recorded whose cells these are; they may come from a transplant donor. The rearrangement joins TRBV20-1 to TRBJ2-7, with D tentatively TRBD2 (5 bases). The specimen sequenced was blood, either unsorted or a sorted T cell fraction (not recorded which). CDR3 loop: CSAEGLRYEQYF. In DNA, the CDR3 is TGCAGTGCAGAAGGACTGAGATACGAGCAGTACTTC.